The 28 T cell receptor beta chains presented below share a single source sample, sequenced in a study of CD8+ T cells in alopecia areata. Sample treatment: oral pan-JAK inhibitor, 5-10 mg twice daily. The authors extracted RNA and reverse transcribed it into cDNA as the sequencing template. Some clones are missing from TCRdb's copy, which holds only in-frame ones; the method was immunoSEQ multiplex PCR. The table includes about 250,000 clones, 60% detected once. The sequences come from CD4+ T cells sorted from blood, collected around week 53, from a patient treated with tofacitinib. The receptors originated from a human donor with alopecia areata.

The CDR3 sequence is CSGAQGIPYEQYF. The DNA for the CDR3 is TGCAGCGGCGCCCAGGGGATTCCCTACGAGCAGTACTTC. The chain is built from TRBV29-1 and TRBJ2-7; a possible D gene is TRBD1 (6 bases). The germline V gene encodes CDR1 SQVTM and CDR2 ANQGSEA. CDR3 length equals 13 residues. Trimming took off 7 bases at V and 2 bases at J, with 15 bases between the two ends.

This chain links TRBV5-1 with TRBJ2-3, with a weak D call TRBD1 (6 bases). The CDR3 extends over 16 amino acids. CDR1 is SGHRS and CDR2 is YFSETQ in the germline V gene. Trimming removed 3 bases at V and 2 bases at J, with 16 bases between. The DNA for the CDR3 is TGCGCCAGCAGCTCGGGATCGGGACATTACACAGATACGCAGTATTTT. Translating it yields CASSSGSGHYTDTQYF.

The chain employs TRBV15 and TRBJ2-4, with 9 nucleotides matching TRBD2. CDR1 and CDR2 from the germline V gene are LNHNV and YYDKDF (reference sequence). The CDR3 is 16 residues long. The junction had 8 bases not matched to a gene; V was cut back by 0 bases and J by 8 bases. The CDR3 loop is CATSRDFPSGDHIQYF. DNA for the CDR3: TGTGCCACCAGCAGAGATTTCCCTAGCGGGGACCACATTCAGTACTTC.

This chain links TRBV6-5 with TRBJ2-2; the match to TRBD1 covers 7 bases. The CDR3 is made up of 13 amino acids. The V gene end was trimmed by 7 bases and the J gene end by 2 bases; junction bases not matched to a gene: 1. Germline lookup yields CDR1 MNHEY and CDR2 SVGAGI. The CDR3 nucleotides read TGTGCCAGCAACAGGGGAAACACCGGGGAGCTGTTTTTT. Translated, it gives CASNRGNTGELFF.

This clone showed up just a few times. The V gene is TRBV12-5, the J gene TRBJ1-1; D is unresolved. CDR1 and CDR2 (germline): LGHNT, FRNRAP. The CDR3 is made up of 13 amino acids. The V gene lost 7 bases and the J gene lost 0 bases, with 9 bases spanning the gap. The chain's CDR3 is CASARGMNTEAFF. The CDR3 region has the DNA TGTGCTAGTGCTCGAGGTATGAACACTGAAGCTTTCTTT.

This clone was seen a single time. V gene TRBV30 combines with J gene TRBJ1-3; no firm D call. CDR1 is GTSNPN, CDR2 SVGIG, per germline (reference sequence). The CDR3 covers 14 residues. Trimming removed 3 bases at V and 5 bases at J, with 14 bases between. CDR3 nucleotides: TGTGCCTGGAGCGCAAGAGCCGGGCGAAACACCATATATTTT. Protein sequence: CAWSARAGRNTIYF.

In nucleotides, the CDR3 is TGTGCCAGCAGTGACGGACTAGGCGATGAGCAGTTCTTC. This sequence encodes CASSDGLGDEQFF. The V and J genes are TRBV2 and TRBJ2-1, with TRBD2 identical over 7 bases. Per the germline V gene, CDR1 is SNHLY and CDR2 is FYNNEI. With 3 bases clipped from V and 8 bases from J, the junction kept 4 bases outside the gene matches. The CDR3 sequence is 13 residues long. Combining the CDR3 with reference TRBV2 and TRBJ2-1 gives the whole variable domain EPEVTQTPSHQVTQMGQEVILRCVPISNHLYFYWYRQILGQKVEFLVSFYNNEISEKSEIFDDQFSVERPDGSNFTLKIRSTKLEDSAMYFCASSDGLGDEQFFGPGTRLTVL.

The J gene is TRBJ1-3, the V gene TRBV5-1; TRBD1 aligns across 7 bases. Trimming at V came to 0 bases and at J to 3 bases, leaving 3 bases not matched to a gene. There are 15 residues in the CDR3. Looked up from germline, CDR1 is SGHRS and CDR2 is YFSETQ. CDR3 amino acids: CASSLEGGNGNTIYF. The CDR3 DNA reads TGCGCCAGCAGCTTGGAAGGGGGCAATGGAAACACCATATATTTT.

The V call is TRBV11-1, the J call TRBJ2-5; 7 bases are shared with TRBD1. V was clipped by 5 bases and J by 5 bases; unmatched bases: 8. This CDR3 region has 14 residues. Germline CDR1 SGHAT, CDR2 FQDESV (reference sequence). Here the CDR3 reads CASSPDRVGETQYF. DNA for the CDR3: TGTGCCAGCAGCCCTGACAGGGTTGGGGAGACCCAGTACTTC.

The rearrangement uses TRBV5-1 and TRBJ2-7; 8 bases map to TRBD1. V was pared by 3 bases and J by 5 bases, with 7 bases of the junction left unmatched. Germline assignment: CDR1 SGHRS and CDR2 YFSETQ. This CDR3 is 14 amino acids long. The CDR3 DNA is TGCGCCAGCAGCTCGCGGGACAGGCGCGACGAGCAGTACTTC. This codes for CASSSRDRRDEQYF. The whole variable domain, filled in from reference TRBV5-1 and TRBJ2-7, reads KAGVTQTPRYLIKTRGQQVTLSCSPISGHRSVSWYQQTPGQGLQFLFEYFSETQRNKGNFPGRFSGRQFSNSRSEMNVSTLELGDSALYLCASSSRDRRDEQYFGPGTRLTVT.

This chain uses TRBV29-1 with TRBJ2-4; a weak D match, TRBD2 (6 bases). The CDR3 runs to 13 residues. The V and J ends lost 4 bases and 1 base respectively, with 8 bases between them. CDR1 SQVTM and CDR2 ANQGSEA come from the germline V gene. CDR3 coding DNA: TGCAGCGTTGCTGGGAGGGCCAAAAACATTCAGTACTTC. As protein: CSVAGRAKNIQYF.

V and J are TRBV5-1 and TRBJ2-7, with TRBD2 matching 7 bases. Germline V CDR1 and CDR2: SGHRS, YFSETQ. The CDR3 length is 15 residues. V shed 2 bases, J shed 3 bases, and the junction held 8 bases outside the gene matches. The CDR3 protein is CASSFGRLADYEQYF. In nucleotides, the CDR3 is TGCGCCAGCAGCTTTGGACGGCTAGCGGACTACGAGCAGTACTTC.

This chain joins TRBV23-1 and TRBJ2-3; D possibly corresponds to TRBD1 (5 bases). Being an ORF, TRBV23-1 has a function that is uncertain. The V end lost 4 bases, the J end lost 0 bases, and 11 bases lay between the germline ends. The CDR3 extends over 15 amino acids. The DNA for the CDR3 is TGCGCCAGCAGTCTCCAGGGTACTAGCACAGATACGCAGTATTTT. Translating it yields CASSLQGTSTDTQYF.

V is TRBV30 and J is TRBJ2-1; tentative D call: TRBD2 (6 bases). Trimming cost V 1 base and J 3 bases, with 10 bases left between them. The CDR3 has 14 residues. Germline CDR1 and CDR2: GTSNPN and SVGIG (reference sequence). The CDR3 is CAWSERRGYNEQFF. The CDR3 DNA reads TGTGCCTGGAGTGAACGGCGGGGCTACAATGAGCAGTTCTTC.

Details on this clone: The same CDR3 arises from other DNA sequences in this sample as well. This chain connects TRBV5-1 to TRBJ2-7, with D hard to call. Germline-derived CDR1 and CDR2 are SGHRS and YFSETQ. This CDR3 contains 13 residues. V lost 0 bases and J lost 0, with 4 bases in between. CDR3 sequence (DNA): TGCGCCAGCAGCTTGGAGGTCTCCTACGAGCAGTACTTC. Its protein is CASSLEVSYEQYF.

V is TRBV4-3 and J is TRBJ2-4; 8 bases line up with TRBD2. The CDR3 extends over 13 amino acids. V lost 4 bases to trimming and J lost 7 bases; unmatched junction nucleotides: 3. CDR1 LGHNA and CDR2 YSLEER come from the germline V gene. CDR3 sequence (DNA): TGCGCCAGCAGCCTAAAGCGGGGGAACATTCAGTACTTC. Its translation is CASSLKRGNIQYF.

The rearrangement joins TRBV20-1 to TRBJ1-2, with D possibly TRBD1 on 5 matching bases. V was trimmed by 5 bases and J by 5 bases, leaving 9 bases between them. This CDR3 has 11 residues. Germline V lookup: CDR1 DFQATT, CDR2 SNEGSKA (reference sequence). As DNA, the CDR3 is TGCAGTGCTGGGGGATTTTATGGCTACACCTTC. This translates into CSAGGFYGYTF.

The CDR3 region is CSARANNEQFF. The CDR3 nucleotides are TGCAGTGCTAGAGCAAACAATGAGCAGTTCTTC. The chain carries TRBV20-1 and TRBJ2-1, with D uncertain. This CDR3 spans 11 amino acids. V was pared by 1 base and J by 5 bases, with 3 bases between. From germline, CDR1 is DFQATT and CDR2 SNEGSKA (reference sequence).

In regard to this clone: The junction departs from germline at one end; a sequencing error may be responsible. The chain couples TRBV10-3 to TRBJ1-2; a weak D match, TRBD1 (5 bases). The CDR3 is made up of 14 amino acids. Per the germline V gene, CDR1 is ENHRY and CDR2 is SYGVKD. CDR3 amino acids: CASSSGTDAYGYTF. The CDR3 coding sequence is TGTGCCAGCAGTTCGGGGACGGATGCCTATGGCTACACCTTC.

The rearrangement links TRBV19 to TRBJ1-1, with D unresolved. CDR3 size: 12 residues. The germline gives CDR1 LNHDA, CDR2 SQIVND (reference sequence). V dropped 5 bases and J dropped 3 bases, with 7 bases sitting between them. CDR3 nucleotides: TGTGCCAGTAGTCAACGACACACTGAAGCTTTCTTT. Translation gives CASSQRHTEAFF.

This clone turned up a few times. The V call is TRBV10-3, the J call TRBJ2-6; D possibly corresponds to TRBD2 (6 bases). Trimming left V 11 bases short and J 0 bases short, with 20 bases between. Germline V lookup: CDR1 ENHRY, CDR2 SYGVKD. The CDR3 spans 17 residues. This chain's CDR3 is CALPEGRESSGANVLTF. The CDR3 DNA follows: TGTGCCCTCCCGGAGGGCAGGGAAAGCTCTGGGGCCAACGTCCTGACTTTC.

This clone appeared a few times. V is TRBV7-2 and J is TRBJ1-2; TRBD1 matches at 9 bases. Unmatched junction bases numbered 5, after V lost 4 bases and J lost 5 bases. The CDR3 has 14 residues. Germline V lookup: CDR1 SGHTA, CDR2 FQGNSA. Written as DNA, the CDR3 is TGTGCCAGCAGCTGGGGACAGGGAGGTTATGGCTACACCTTC. It codes for CASSWGQGGYGYTF.

The chain is built from TRBV29-1 and TRBJ1-2; the D gene is possibly TRBD1 (5 bases). The ends were cut back, 7 bases at V and 3 bases at J, with 18 bases in the middle. The germline gives CDR1 SQVTM, CDR2 ANQGSEA. This CDR3 spans 14 amino acids. CDR3: CSAVARVEDYGYTF. DNA of the CDR3: TGCAGCGCCGTTGCCAGGGTCGAGGACTATGGCTACACCTTC.

V and J are TRBV18 and TRBJ1-2; D is unclear. This CDR3 comprises 13 residues. Germline V gives CDR1 KGHSH, CDR2 LQKENI. Trimming removed 5 bases at V and 2 bases at J, with 9 bases between. CDR3 nucleotides: TGTGCCAGCTCAAATCAGGAGAACTATGGCTACACCTTC. Amino acid sequence: CASSNQENYGYTF. Full variable domain (rest looked up from reference TRBV18 and TRBJ1-2): NAGVMQNPRHLVRRRGQEARLRCSPMKGHSHVYWYRQLPEEGLKFMVYLQKENIIDESGMPKERFSAEFPKEGPSILRIQQVVRGDSAAYFCASSNQENYGYTFGSGTRLTVV.

This rearrangement joins TRBV7-2 to TRBJ2-5; D is ambiguous. The germline V gene has CDR1 SGHTA and CDR2 FQGNSA. The CDR3 has 13 residues. The ends were cut back, 1 base at V and 5 bases at J, with 8 bases in the middle. The CDR3 loop reads CASSLETPETQYF. The CDR3 nucleotides are TGTGCCAGCAGCTTAGAGACCCCGGAGACCCAGTACTTC.

The chain couples TRBV7-6 to TRBJ1-1; D is possibly TRBD1 (5 bases). CDR3 size: 16 residues. The germline gives CDR1 SGHVS, CDR2 FNYEAQ. Trimming left V 5 bases short and J 0 bases short, with 16 bases between. DNA for the CDR3: TGTGCCAGCAGCCCCCGACAGAACAACCTGAACACTGAAGCTTTCTTT. As protein: CASSPRQNNLNTEAFF.

The chain combines TRBV29-1 with TRBJ1-2; TRBD1 matches at 7 bases. With 6 bases clipped from V and 12 bases from J, the junction kept 7 bases outside the gene matches. From germline, CDR1 is SQVTM and CDR2 ANQGSEA. This CDR3 contains 10 residues. In DNA, the CDR3 is TGCAGCGTCGTAGGGCAGGGGGACACCTTC. Encoded protein: CSVVGQGDTF.

The genes are TRBV30 and TRBJ1-6; 8 bases map to TRBD1. The germline V gene encodes CDR1 GTSNPN and CDR2 SVGIG (reference sequence). There are 13 residues in the CDR3. J lost 4 bases, V lost 8 bases, and 4 bases had no gene match. In nucleotides, the CDR3 is TGTGCCCGCCGGGACAGGTATAATTCACCCCTCCACTTT. Encoded protein: CARRDRYNSPLHF.